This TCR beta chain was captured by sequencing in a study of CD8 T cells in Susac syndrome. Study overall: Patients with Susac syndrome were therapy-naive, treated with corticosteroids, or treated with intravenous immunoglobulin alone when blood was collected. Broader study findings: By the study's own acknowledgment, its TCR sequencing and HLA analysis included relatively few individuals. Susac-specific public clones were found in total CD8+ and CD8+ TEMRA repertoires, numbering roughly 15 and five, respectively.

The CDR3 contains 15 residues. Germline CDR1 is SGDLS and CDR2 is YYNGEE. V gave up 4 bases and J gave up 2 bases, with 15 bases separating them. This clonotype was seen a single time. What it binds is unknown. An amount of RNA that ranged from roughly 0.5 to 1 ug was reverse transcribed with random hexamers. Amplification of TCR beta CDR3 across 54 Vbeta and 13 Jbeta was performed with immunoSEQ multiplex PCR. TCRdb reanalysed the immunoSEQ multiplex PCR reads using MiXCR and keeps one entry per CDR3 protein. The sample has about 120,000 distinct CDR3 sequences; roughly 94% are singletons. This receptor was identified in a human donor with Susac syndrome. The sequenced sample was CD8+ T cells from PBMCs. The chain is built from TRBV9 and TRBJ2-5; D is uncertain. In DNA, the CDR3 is TGTGCCAGCAGCCCCCAAGACTTCCAGCAAGAGACCCAGTACTTC. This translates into CASSPQDFQQETQYF. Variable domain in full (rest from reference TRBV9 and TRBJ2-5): DSGVTQTPKHLITATGQRVTLRCSPRSGDLSVYWYQQSLDQGLQFLIQYYNGEERAKGNILERFSAQQFPDLHSELNLSSLELGDSALYFCASSPQDFQQETQYFGPGTRLLVL.